This T cell receptor (beta chain) stems from a study of patients and donors after allogeneic stem cell transplantation. V lost 6 bases and J lost 4, with 16 bases in between. This CDR3 region has 14 residues. Germline CDR1 SNHLY, CDR2 FYNNEI. TCRdb re-called the RT-PCR reads through MiXCR, storing one row per CDR3 protein. The sample has over 350,000 distinct CDR3 sequences; around 16% are singletons. Sequencing was carried out using blood, either unsorted or a sorted T cell fraction (not recorded which). The clonotype originates from a human donor who was either an allogeneic HSCT recipient or a stem cell or donor lymphocyte infusion donor (not recorded which). It is not recorded whose cells these are; they may come from a transplant donor. This sequence joins TRBV2 and TRBJ2-7, with D perhaps given as TRBD1 or TRBD2 (5 bases each). CDR3 coding DNA: TGTGCCAGCAGGTCGGGACCCCGCTCTTACGAGCAGTACTTC. Its translation: CASRSGPRSYEQYF.